This T cell receptor (beta chain) was sequenced during a study of T cell changes during pregnancy in multiple sclerosis. Libraries were prepared by immunoSEQ multiplex PCR; TCRdb keeps only in-frame clonotypes and omits some of them. The table shows 75,000 to 95,000 clones, with 94% occurring only once. The CDR3 loop spans 14 amino acids. CDR1 is MDHEN and CDR2 is SYDVKM in the germline V gene. Trimming removed 6 bases from V and 2 bases from J; junction bases left unmatched: 4. This sequence was found in a female donor with multiple sclerosis, enrolled in a pregnancy study. The sequenced sample was CD4+ T cells from peripheral blood mononuclear cells, obtained after pregnancy. The V and J genes are TRBV28 and TRBJ2-7, with 10 bases fitting TRBD2. In DNA form, the CDR3 reads TGTGCCAGCAGGACCAGCGGGAGGGCCTACGAGCAGTACTTC. It translates to CASRTSGRAYEQYF.